The 30 T cell receptor beta chains below all came from one sample that was sequenced in a study of T-cell memory formation after mild COVID-19. In TCRdb, the 5' RACE reads were re-called with MiXCR into one record per CDR3 protein. Of just over 300,000 distinct CDR3 sequences listed, just under 20% are singletons. What was sequenced was PBMCs or a T cell subset sorted from them (not recorded which). All receptors derive from a man between 18 and 35 years old who had mild COVID-19 (a few samples of this study predate the infection). Cell type and time point are not known.

The rearrangement links TRBV7-9 to TRBJ1-5, with unresolved D. V was shortened by 5 bases and J by 3 bases, with 11 bases between the two germline ends. The CDR3 contains 14 residues. The germline gives CDR1 SEHNR, CDR2 FQNEAQ (reference sequence). CDR3 amino acids: CASSIVGSNQPQHF. The CDR3 DNA reads TGTGCCAGCAGCATCGTTGGCTCCAATCAGCCCCAGCATTTT.

This clonotype was seen only a few times. At one end the junction does not follow the germline gene, possibly because of a read error. The chain recombines TRBV7-2 with TRBJ2-7, with D perhaps TRBD2 (5 bases). The CDR3 spans 9 residues. CDR1 is SGHTA and CDR2 is FQGNSA in the germline V gene. The CDR3 nucleotides are TGTGCCAGCATCGGAGGCGCTCGCTTC. Protein product: CASIGGARF. Variable domain in full (rest from reference TRBV7-2 and TRBJ2-7): GAGVSQSPSNKVTEKGKDVELRCDPISGHTALYWYRQSLGQGLEFLIYFQGNSAPDKSGLPSDRFSAERTGGSVSTLTIQRTQQEDSAVYLCASIGGARFGPGTRLTVT.

This clonotype was seen a handful of times. The chain is built from TRBV5-1 and TRBJ2-4; D is ambiguous. This CDR3 region has 14 residues. V lost 0 bases and J lost 4, with 8 bases in between. CDR1 and CDR2 from the germline V gene are SGHRS and YFSETQ. Here the CDR3 reads CASSLEGRKNIQYF. CDR3 nucleotide sequence: TGCGCCAGCAGCTTGGAGGGCAGAAAAAACATTCAGTACTTC.

In its sample, this clonotype was seen a few times. The chain links TRBV28 to TRBJ1-2, with a tentative D call TRBD1 (6 bases). The V end lost 6 bases, the J end lost 4 bases, and 15 bases lay between the germline ends. Germline V gene data show CDR1 as MDHEN and CDR2 as SYDVKM. This CDR3 has 14 residues. The CDR3 region has the DNA TGTGCCAGCAGATTGGTGACAGGTCGCTATGGCTACACCTTC. Translating it yields CASRLVTGRYGYTF.

This clonotype was detected ten times or more. The rearrangement uses TRBV20-1 and TRBJ1-5; D might be TRBD1 (5 bases). V was trimmed by 1 base and J by 2 bases, leaving 18 bases between them. Germline CDR1 reads DFQATT; CDR2 reads SNEGSKA (reference sequence). The CDR3 is made up of 17 amino acids. CDR3: CSARVGHAPYGNQPQHF. CDR3 DNA sequence: TGCAGTGCTAGAGTCGGACACGCACCCTATGGCAATCAGCCCCAGCATTTT.

V is TRBV20-1 and J is TRBJ1-1; D is uncertain. The germline gives CDR1 DFQATT, CDR2 SNEGSKA (reference sequence). The CDR3 contains 13 residues. The V gene lost 6 bases and the J gene lost 10 bases, with 21 bases spanning the gap. The CDR3 loop reads CSASKGIGLGAFF. CDR3 coding DNA: TGCAGTGCCTCAAAAGGCATTGGGCTCGGAGCTTTCTTT.

This clonotype appeared a single time. V and J are TRBV10-3 and TRBJ2-5; 8 nucleotides match TRBD1. After removal of 4 bases from V and 2 bases from J, the junction contained 0 bases not matched to a gene. The CDR3 runs 13 residues. Germline CDR1 is ENHRY and CDR2 is SYGVKD. The CDR3 spells CAISGTGQETQYF. In nucleotides, the CDR3 is TGTGCCATCAGTGGGACAGGGCAAGAGACCCAGTACTTC.

The V call is TRBV12-3 or TRBV12-4, the J call TRBJ1-6; no definite D call. Trimming removed 2 bases at V and 8 bases at J, with 7 bases between. This CDR3 is 13 amino acids long. CDR3 nucleotide sequence: TGTGCCAGCAGTTTATTTGGGGATTCACCCCTCCACTTT. Residues: CASSLFGDSPLHF.

This chain uses TRBV5-1 with TRBJ2-1, with D perhaps TRBD1 (5 bases). The V gene's germline CDR1 is SGHRS and CDR2 YFSETQ. V was trimmed by 0 bases and J by 3 bases, leaving 13 bases between them. This CDR3 has 16 amino acids. The CDR3, as DNA: TGCGCCAGCAGCTTGGCCGGCCAGGGTATCTACAATGAGCAGTTCTTC. Translating it yields CASSLAGQGIYNEQFF.

This chain connects TRBV9 to TRBJ1-1, with D possibly being TRBD1 (5 bases). The length of the CDR3 is 14 residues. Between the trimmed V and J ends, which lost 0 bases and 6 bases, there was a span of 12 bases. Per the germline V gene, CDR1 is SGDLS and CDR2 is YYNGEE. The CDR3 DNA is TGTGCCAGCAGCGTAGAGATTAAGGGACCTGAAGCTTTCTTT. This encodes CASSVEIKGPEAFF.

The chain carries TRBV10-3 and TRBJ2-1, with a weak D call TRBD2 (5 bases). V was clipped by 1 base and J by 8 bases, with 6 bases between them. Per germline, CDR1 ENHRY and CDR2 SYGVKD. The CDR3 has 12 residues. The CDR3 loop is CAISEFSDEQFF. DNA of the CDR3: TGTGCCATCAGTGAGTTTAGCGATGAGCAGTTCTTC.

V is TRBV20-1 and J is TRBJ2-2, with D unclear. The length of the CDR3 is 15 residues. Trimming cost V 6 bases and J 3 bases, with 17 bases left between them. Germline V gene sequence: CDR1 DFQATT, CDR2 SNEGSKA (reference sequence). CDR3 nucleotides: TGCAGTGCCGAGCATCCCAGACAAGACACCGGGGAGCTGTTTTTT. Amino acids: CSAEHPRQDTGELFF.

The rearrangement joins TRBV7-9 to TRBJ2-5; D gene uncertain. The CDR3 has 14 amino acids. Deletions cut 2 bases from V and 2 bases from J, with 9 bases between. The germline V gene has CDR1 SEHNR and CDR2 FQNEAQ (reference sequence). CDR3 sequence (DNA): TGTGCCAGCAGCTTATTGTGGGGACAAGAGACCCAGTACTTC. As protein: CASSLLWGQETQYF. Variable domain in full (rest from reference TRBV7-9 and TRBJ2-5): DTGVSQNPRHKITKRGQNVTFRCDPISEHNRLYWYRQTLGQGPEFLTYFQNEAQLEKSRLLSDRFSAERPKGSFSTLEIQRTEQGDSAMYLCASSLLWGQETQYFGPGTRLLVL.

The J gene is TRBJ2-3, the V gene TRBV11-2, with D maybe TRBD1 (5 bases). Trimming shortened V by 1 base and J by 6 bases, and 20 bases separated the two germline ends. This CDR3 is 17 amino acids long. Germline CDR1 and CDR2: SGHAT and FQNNGV. The CDR3 DNA reads as TGTGCCAGCAGCTTAGTCCAGGGCCCTATGGTGGCGGATACGCAGTATTTT. Its protein is CASSLVQGPMVADTQYF.

The CDR3 is CASSLRTGVGTEAFF. In nucleotides, the CDR3 is TGTGCCAGCAGCTTACGGACAGGGGTAGGAACTGAAGCTTTCTTT. This rearrangement joins TRBV7-2 to TRBJ1-1; TRBD1 aligns across 9 bases. Germline assignment: CDR1 SGHTA and CDR2 FQGNSA. The length of the CDR3 is 15 residues. J gave up 5 bases and V 2 bases, and 6 bases lay outside the gene matches.

This clonotype was seen only a few times. V gene TRBV13 combines with J gene TRBJ2-7; no clear D. This CDR3 spans 13 amino acids. Germline lookup yields CDR1 PRHDT and CDR2 FYEKMQ (reference sequence). Deletions cut 5 bases from V and 13 bases from J, with 21 bases between. CDR3 nucleotide sequence: TGTGCCAGCAGCCTCCGGTCGTCGGCAGGTTTTTACTTC. Protein sequence: CASSLRSSAGFYF.

This clonotype was observed at least ten times. The V and J genes are TRBV14 and TRBJ1-1; a possible D gene is TRBD1 (5 bases). Trimming took 4 bases from V and 0 from J, leaving 9 bases between them. The CDR3 loop spans 14 amino acids. Germline V gene sequence: CDR1 SGHDN, CDR2 FVKESK. The DNA for the CDR3 is TGTGCCAGCAGCCCAAGAGGGGTGAACACTGAAGCTTTCTTT. This sequence encodes CASSPRGVNTEAFF.

This rearrangement joins TRBV7-2 to TRBJ2-1; D could derive from TRBD1 or TRBD2 (5 bases each). The CDR3 loop spans 15 amino acids. Between the trimmed V and J ends, which lost 6 bases and 0 bases, there was a span of 12 bases. Per the germline V gene, CDR1 is SGHTA and CDR2 is FQGNSA. DNA for the CDR3: TGTGCCAGCAGTCGGGACGGCAGCTCCTACAATGAGCAGTTCTTC. It codes for CASSRDGSSYNEQFF.

This chain joins TRBV5-4 and TRBJ2-1, with 8 bases aligning to TRBD2. The germline CDR1 and CDR2 sequences are SGHNT and YYREEE (reference sequence). V lost 2 bases, J lost 6 bases, and 4 bases stayed unmatched. The CDR3 has 14 amino acids. The CDR3 DNA reads TGTGCCAGCAGCTTCGGGGGGGCTTCCAATGAGCAGTTCTTC. Protein: CASSFGGASNEQFF.

This clonotype appeared a few times. The chain combines TRBV7-8 with TRBJ2-7, with D possibly TRBD1 on 6 matching bases. The CDR3 runs 14 residues. The germline V and J ends were trimmed by 5 bases and 0 bases, with 11 bases remaining between them. CDR1 is SGHVS and CDR2 is FQNEAQ in the germline V gene. The CDR3 region is CASSDYRDSYEQYF. CDR3 DNA: TGTGCCAGCAGCGATTACAGGGACTCCTACGAGCAGTACTTC.

In its sample, this clonotype was seen a few times. The chain has TRBV20-1 and TRBJ2-3; 8 bases match TRBD2. The CDR3 contains 15 residues. V was clipped by 1 base and J by 2 bases; unmatched bases: 5. Germline V gives CDR1 DFQATT, CDR2 SNEGSKA (reference sequence). As DNA, the CDR3 is TGCAGTGCTAGAGCGGCGGGGGGCCACACAGATACGCAGTATTTT. It is translated as CSARAAGGHTDTQYF.

This clonotype was picked up a small number of times. The genes are TRBV6-2 or TRBV6-3 and TRBJ1-2; 7 nucleotides align to TRBD1. V dropped 8 bases and J dropped 4; count of bases not matched to a gene: 7. This CDR3 contains 13 residues. Per germline, CDR1 MNHEY and CDR2 SVGEGT. The CDR3 sequence: CASRGTALYGYTF. For the CDR3, the DNA is TGTGCCAGCCGCGGGACAGCGCTCTATGGCTACACCTTC.

This clonotype was picked up a small number of times. The chain carries TRBV24-1 and TRBJ2-3, with TRBD1 matching over 8 bases. Germline V CDR1 and CDR2: KGHDR, SFDVKD. The ends lost 4 bases at V and 7 bases at J; junction bases unmatched: 12. The CDR3 has 16 amino acids. Written as DNA, the CDR3 is TGTGCCACCAGTGACGCCGGGACAGGCCACACTTATACGCAGTATTTT. Protein: CATSDAGTGHTYTQYF.

The chain employs TRBV9 and TRBJ2-5; D is undetermined. The CDR3 has 14 amino acids. V lost 0 bases and J 1 base, leaving 7 bases between the germline ends. Per germline, CDR1 SGDLS and CDR2 YYNGEE. In DNA form, the CDR3 reads TGTGCCAGCAGCGTAGGTGTCAGCCAAGAGACCCAGTACTTC. The encoded protein is CASSVGVSQETQYF.

This clonotype was seen a handful of times. The chain combines TRBV5-1 with TRBJ2-3; D is ambiguous. The V gene's germline CDR1 is SGHRS and CDR2 YFSETQ. The CDR3 runs 16 residues. V lost 0 bases to trimming and J lost 2 bases, with 13 bases between them. CDR3 residues: CASSLAPLVSTDTQYF. CDR3 coding DNA: TGCGCCAGCAGCTTGGCCCCTCTCGTATCCACAGATACGCAGTATTTT. The full variable domain, completed using reference TRBV5-1 and TRBJ2-3, is KAGVTQTPRYLIKTRGQQVTLSCSPISGHRSVSWYQQTPGQGLQFLFEYFSETQRNKGNFPGRFSGRQFSNSRSEMNVSTLELGDSALYLCASSLAPLVSTDTQYFGPGTRLTVL.

This clonotype was detected only a few times. Here the CDR3 reads CASSRDNTDTQYF. The CDR3 nucleotides are TGTGCCAGCAGCCGGGACAACACAGATACGCAGTATTTT. The chain combines TRBV7-2 with TRBJ2-3, with D tentatively TRBD1 (6 bases). The germline V gene encodes CDR1 SGHTA and CDR2 FQGNSA. The CDR3 totals 13 residues. V lost 5 bases to trimming and J lost 2 bases, with 8 bases between them.

This clonotype was seen once. The chain employs TRBV4-3 and TRBJ2-1, with 9 bases fitting TRBD2. This CDR3 has 14 amino acids. V was pared by 7 bases and J by 6 bases, with 7 bases of the junction left unmatched. CDR1 and CDR2 from the germline V gene are LGHNA and YSLEER. Written as DNA, the CDR3 is TGCGCCAGCACCGAGGGACTAGCCCCCAATGAGCAGTTCTTC. It yields the protein CASTEGLAPNEQFF.

The chain uses TRBV20-1 and TRBJ2-3; 8 nucleotides match TRBD2. Germline assignment: CDR1 DFQATT and CDR2 SNEGSKA (reference sequence). The CDR3 consists of 17 residues. Germline trimming cut 0 bases from V and 3 bases from J; bases unmatched to any gene: 11. The CDR3 protein is CSAREPIGGARTDTQYF. CDR3 DNA sequence: TGCAGTGCTAGAGAGCCCATCGGGGGGGCGCGTACAGATACGCAGTATTTT.

J is TRBJ1-2 and V is TRBV28; TRBD1 matches at 7 bases. The germline CDR1 and CDR2 sequences are MDHEN and SYDVKM. J lost 3 bases, V lost 6 bases, and 7 bases had no gene match. The CDR3 spans 14 residues. Written as DNA, the CDR3 is TGTGCCAGCAGCAACCGGGACAGTTACTATGGCTACACCTTC. Translating gives CASSNRDSYYGYTF.

The V and J genes are TRBV12-3 or TRBV12-4 and TRBJ2-2; D is uncertain. CDR3 length equals 14 residues. V lost 7 bases and J 6 bases, leaving 15 bases between the germline ends. For the CDR3, the DNA is TGTGCCAGCAAGGTATTCATGTCGTCCGGGGAGCTGTTTTTT. Protein product: CASKVFMSSGELFF.